A single sample is the source of the 7 T cell receptor beta chains below, sequenced in a study of response to subunit inactivated influenza vaccine. TCRdb analysed the RT-PCR reads with MiXCR anew, one entry per CDR3 protein. The data contain approximately 700,000 distinct CDR3 sequences, about 15% of them singletons. Material: PBMCs from blood, obtained approximately 15 days before vaccination. Source of these receptors: a middle-aged man who received an inactivated influenza vaccine.

The sample holds a few counts of this clonotype. The chain uses TRBV6-1 and TRBJ1-1, with 7 positions matching TRBD1. CDR1 MNHNS and CDR2 SASEGT come from the germline V gene. The CDR3 is 14 residues long. V lost 6 bases and J lost 10; bases outside the gene matches: 14. The CDR3 DNA follows: TGTGCCAGCAGCGACACCGACAGGGCCGTGGGAGCTTTCTTT. Translating gives CASSDTDRAVGAFF.

This clonotype was found many times. V gene TRBV5-1 combines with J gene TRBJ1-2, with 7 bases lining up with TRBD1. CDR3 size: 16 residues. CDR1 and CDR2 (germline): SGHRS, YFSETQ. The trim removed 0 bases at V and 4 bases at J, leaving 9 bases unmatched. CDR3 amino acids: CASSLDSERGLYGYTF. The CDR3 nucleotides are TGCGCCAGCAGCTTGGATTCCGAAAGGGGGCTCTATGGCTACACCTTC. Looking up the rest from reference TRBV5-1 and TRBJ1-2 gives the full variable domain: KAGVTQTPRYLIKTRGQQVTLSCSPISGHRSVSWYQQTPGQGLQFLFEYFSETQRNKGNFPGRFSGRQFSNSRSEMNVSTLELGDSALYLCASSLDSERGLYGYTFGSGTRLTVV.

This clonotype was seen more than once but under ten times. The chain uses TRBV20-1 and TRBJ2-5; D might be TRBD1 (5 bases). In germline, CDR1 is DFQATT, CDR2 SNEGSKA (reference sequence). The CDR3 sequence is 11 residues long. V was trimmed by 4 bases and J by 3 bases, leaving 6 bases between them. The chain's CDR3 is CSAIGEETQYF. The CDR3 DNA reads TGCAGTGCTATAGGGGAAGAGACCCAGTACTTC.

This rearrangement joins TRBV6-1 to TRBJ1-1, with 7 bases identical to TRBD1. After removal of 6 bases from V and 1 base from J, the junction contained 8 bases not matched to a gene. The CDR3 spans 15 residues. CDR1 and CDR2 from the germline V gene are MNHNS and SASEGT. The DNA for the CDR3 is TGTGCCAGCAGGCTGGGGGGACAGAAGAACACTGAAGCTTTCTTT. This codes for CASRLGGQKNTEAFF.

V is TRBV6-1 and J is TRBJ1-1; D call uncertain. CDR1 is MNHNS and CDR2 is SASEGT in the germline V gene. V shed 6 bases and J shed 8 bases, with 19 bases lying between them. The CDR3 has 14 amino acids. Written as DNA, the CDR3 is TGTGCCAGCAGAGACCCCGGGGTTAGCTACGAAGCTTTCTTT. Its translation: CASRDPGVSYEAFF.

This clonotype was picked up many times. The chain couples TRBV4-3 to TRBJ2-3; 15 bases map to TRBD2. V lost 3 bases and J lost 5; bases outside the gene matches: 0. The CDR3 covers 15 residues. Germline CDR1 is LGHNA and CDR2 is YSLEER. CDR3 DNA sequence: TGCGCCAGCAGCCAGGGACTAGCGGGAGGAGATACGCAGTATTTT. This translates into CASSQGLAGGDTQYF.

In its sample, this clonotype was seen a few times. The chain joins TRBV12-3 or TRBV12-4 to TRBJ1-3, with D unresolved. The CDR3 covers 14 residues. V was clipped by 6 bases and J by 1 base, with 10 bases between them. For the CDR3, the DNA is TGTGCCAGCAGGCAGGACGGTTCTGGAAACACCATATATTTT. It translates to CASRQDGSGNTIYF.